This TCR beta chain was sequenced for a study of blood T cell repertoires in COVID-19. Enrollees, roughly 18 to 90 years old, lived in fewer than 25 US areas. In assigning cohorts, the study relied on participant-reported clinical history. The count of this clone is one. Authors' methods: Estimates of nucleated cell counts were drawn from the amplification of reference gene primers. Method: immunoSEQ multiplex PCR; TCRdb's copy keeps in-frame clones and lacks some. That table supplies the V and J calls and clone size; D and trimming were determined from the DNA. The sample contains 110,000 to 150,000 clones, 84% of which appear only once. Germline CDR1 SGDLS, CDR2 YYNGEE. V gave up 0 bases and J gave up 3 bases; unmatched junction bases: 9. This CDR3 comprises 16 residues.

Source material: PBMCs or T cells enriched from blood (not recorded which). The receptor's source is a middle-aged man with acute COVID-19. The chain links TRBV9 to TRBJ2-7, with TRBD1 matching over 7 bases. The CDR3 bases are TGTGCCAGCAGCGTAGACCCTACAGGGGTGCGCTACGAGCAGTACTTC. It is translated as CASSVDPTGVRYEQYF.